The TCR beta chain described here comes from a study of T-cell memory formation after mild COVID-19. TCRdb reprocessed the 5' RACE reads with MiXCR, giving one entry per CDR3 protein. The sample carries fewer than 650,000 distinct CDR3 sequences, 17% recorded once. The clonotype originates from an adult woman who had mild COVID-19 (a few samples of this study predate the infection). Cell type and time point are not known. Material: PBMCs or a T cell subset sorted from them (not recorded which).

The CDR3 protein is CASSLPDRVHEQYF. The CDR3 region has the DNA TGTGCCAGCAGTTTACCGGACAGGGTGCACGAGCAGTACTTC. The chain is built from TRBV27 and TRBJ2-7; TRBD1 matches at 8 bases. The V and J ends lost 2 bases and 5 bases, in that order; junction bases with no gene match: 5. The V gene's germline CDR1 is MNHEY and CDR2 SMNVEV (reference sequence). CDR3 length equals 14 residues.